This TCR beta chain was recorded in a study of beta chain features in type 1 diabetes. Study-wide findings and caveats: Type 1 diabetes patients had TCRB CDR3s that were shorter (moderately but significantly so) in all four CD4+ subsets. Possibly, sequencing cDNA over-represented cells that had high TCR expression levels. Sampled from patients, naive, central memory and Treg TCRB repertoires appeared more similar than those sampled from healthy donors.

Reverse transcribing all isolated RNA meant expressed TCRB transcripts were sequenced. Naive, central memory and regulatory T cell samples averaged about 3.3 million immunoSEQ reads each. Here immunoSEQ multiplex PCR was the method, and the copy in TCRdb shows in-frame clones only, minus some. The table has 400,000 or so clones, over 8.5% seen once; the top ten hold around 0.66%. For this clone: Its antigen is still unknown.

Purity above 95% was achieved in all sorted populations. CDR1 is LGHNA, CDR2 YNFKEQ, per germline. This CDR3 region has 15 residues. Unmatched junction bases numbered 5, after V lost 0 bases and J lost 5 bases. The chain joins TRBV4-2 to TRBJ2-7; 9 nucleotides align to TRBD2. The source is a man aged 30 to 39 with type 1 diabetes. What was sequenced was central memory CD4+ T cells from blood. For the CDR3, the DNA is TGTGCCAGCAGCCAAGATCTGGCTAGCGGGAACGAGCAGTACTTC. Translation gives CASSQDLASGNEQYF.